Many counts were recorded for the clone carrying this T cell receptor (beta chain). The sample comes from a study of neurological immune-mediated disorders. MiXCR, run by TCRdb on the 5' RACE reads, gives a single entry per CDR3 protein. The repertoire holds 70,000 to 90,000 distinct CDR3 sequences, with 4.5% to 7.5% as singletons. CDR1 is SGHRS, CDR2 YFSETQ, per germline. V gave up 4 bases and J gave up 7 bases, with 23 bases separating them. The CDR3 sequence is 16 residues long. Time point given: longitudinal time-point 2. This receptor was identified in a woman aged 55-75 years with multiple sclerosis. Sequencing used PBMCs. This chain links TRBV5-1 with TRBJ1-1; TRBD1 is a possible D gene (5 bases). The CDR3 DNA sequence: TGCGCCAGCAGCGATGGACGGGGGAGGCTCTTTTATGAAGCTTTCTTT. Translating it yields CASSDGRGRLFYEAFF.